The 4 T cell receptor beta chains in this list originate from one sample, sequenced in a study of blood T cell repertoires in COVID-19. The repertoire was sequenced with immunoSEQ multiplex PCR; TCRdb's copy has only in-frame clones and lacks some. The sample holds 150,000 to 200,000 clones; just under 95% are singletons and the top ten take approximately 4.6%. Sequenced input: peripheral blood. Every receptor here comes from a woman between 45 and 60 years old with acute or convalescent COVID-19.

This clone has more than one count but fewer than ten. The chain is built from TRBV28 and TRBJ1-6; 9 nucleotides align to TRBD1. The V gene end was trimmed by 6 bases and the J gene end by 9 bases; junction bases not matched to a gene: 15. Germline V gives CDR1 MDHEN, CDR2 SYDVKM. There are 17 residues in the CDR3. The CDR3 spells CASSYRDRVYLGSPLHF. Here the CDR3 DNA reads TGTGCCAGCAGCTACCGGGACAGGGTTTATCTTGGTTCACCCCTCCACTTT.

This sequence joins TRBV4-1 and TRBJ2-3; D gene uncertain. The CDR3 spans 11 residues. V lost 1 base to trimming and J lost 8 bases, with 4 bases between them. Germline lookup yields CDR1 MGHRA and CDR2 YSYEKL. The CDR3 spells CASSQVGTQYF. For the CDR3, the DNA is TGCGCCAGCAGCCAAGTCGGTACGCAGTATTTT.

This sequence joins TRBV6-5 and TRBJ2-3, with TRBD2 identical over 16 bases. Trimming removed 8 bases from V and 3 bases from J; junction bases left unmatched: 2. Germline CDR1 MNHEY, CDR2 SVGAGI. The CDR3 covers 15 residues. In nucleotides, the CDR3 is TGTGCCAGCGGGACTAGCGGGGGGGAGACAGATACGCAGTATTTT. It codes for CASGTSGGETDTQYF.

The rearrangement links TRBV6-2 or TRBV6-3 to TRBJ1-2, with D uncertain. The CDR3 runs to 11 residues. Trimming pared 3 bases from V and 8 bases from J, leaving 7 bases between. CDR1 is MNHEY, CDR2 SVGEGT, per germline. CDR3 in DNA: TGTGCCAGCAGTTATTTAAGCGGCTACACCTTC. It translates to CASSYLSGYTF.